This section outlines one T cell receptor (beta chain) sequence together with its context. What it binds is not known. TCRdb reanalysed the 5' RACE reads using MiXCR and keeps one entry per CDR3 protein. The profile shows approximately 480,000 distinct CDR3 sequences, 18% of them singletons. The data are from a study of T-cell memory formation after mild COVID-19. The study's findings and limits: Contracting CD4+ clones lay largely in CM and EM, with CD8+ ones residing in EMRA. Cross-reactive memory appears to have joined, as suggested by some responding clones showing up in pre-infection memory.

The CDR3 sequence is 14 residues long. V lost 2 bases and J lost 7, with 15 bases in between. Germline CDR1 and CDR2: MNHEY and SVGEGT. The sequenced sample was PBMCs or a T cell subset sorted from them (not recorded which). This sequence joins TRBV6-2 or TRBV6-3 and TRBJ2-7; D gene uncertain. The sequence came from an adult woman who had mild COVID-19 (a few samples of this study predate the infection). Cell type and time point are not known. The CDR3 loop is CASSYRQTVKEQYF. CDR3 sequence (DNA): TGTGCCAGCAGTTACCGCCAGACGGTGAAGGAGCAGTACTTC.